This T cell receptor (beta chain) was sequenced during a study of blood T cell repertoires in COVID-19. At the level of the study: Donors in the United States, Italy and Spain gave samples during acute or convalescent COVID-19. Sources were T cells, B-cell-depleted T cells, or PBMCs; the material itself was cDNA or gDNA.

This clone was observed a single time. Per the original data handling: Amplification of reference gene primers provided the estimated nucleated cell counts. Some clones are missing from TCRdb's copy, which holds only in-frame ones; the method was immunoSEQ multiplex PCR. The DNA was the basis for D and trimming; V, J and clone size are from that table. The table shows roughly 150,000 clones, with roughly 80% occurring only once. The sequenced sample was peripheral blood. The receptor comes from a man over 45 with active or convalescent COVID-19.

The CDR3 loop is CASSPSSEAKDTQYF. In DNA, the CDR3 is TGTGCCAGCAGCCCGTCTTCCGAAGCGAAAGATACGCAGTATTTT. The rearrangement links TRBV7-6 to TRBJ2-3; D ambiguous. Germline CDR1 is SGHVS and CDR2 is FNYEAQ. The CDR3 sequence is 15 residues long. Trimming stripped 5 bases from V and 5 bases from J, with 17 bases between.